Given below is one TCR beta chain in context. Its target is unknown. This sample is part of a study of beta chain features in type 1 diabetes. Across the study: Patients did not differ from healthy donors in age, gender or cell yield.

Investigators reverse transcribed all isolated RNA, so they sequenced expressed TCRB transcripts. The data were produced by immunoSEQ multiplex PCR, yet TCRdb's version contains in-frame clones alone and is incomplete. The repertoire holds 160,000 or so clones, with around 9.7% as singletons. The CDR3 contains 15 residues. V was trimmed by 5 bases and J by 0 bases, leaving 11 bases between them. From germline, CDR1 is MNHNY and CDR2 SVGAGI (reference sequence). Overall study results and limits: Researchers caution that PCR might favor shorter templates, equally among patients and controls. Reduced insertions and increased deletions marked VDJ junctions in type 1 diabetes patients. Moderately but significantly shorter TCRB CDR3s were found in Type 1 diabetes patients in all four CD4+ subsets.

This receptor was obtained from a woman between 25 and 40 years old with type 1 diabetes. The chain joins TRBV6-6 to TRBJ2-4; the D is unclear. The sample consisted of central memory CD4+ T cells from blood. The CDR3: CASSQIVLAKNIQYF. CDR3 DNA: TGTGCCAGCAGTCAAATAGTACTAGCCAAAAACATTCAGTACTTC.